A selection of T cell receptor beta chains follows, all from one sample in a study of cytomegalovirus exposure and HLA in healthy donors. Assay used: immunoSEQ multiplex PCR; TCRdb lists only in-frame clones, some missing. This table has about 150,000 clones, more than 75% appearing once. The sample consisted of PBMCs. The origin of the receptors is a man aged 25-40 years in good health and CMV-seropositive. Both conserved end residues are part of each CDR3. Each record gives: clone size, D gene, V gene, J gene, CDR3 protein, CDR3 DNA. A D gene is named only where the DNA matches it firmly. The size entry is marked missing in some rows and otherwise reads once, few, many or a size class.

.	.	TRBV15	TRBJ1-1	CATSRDGWGGTEAFF	TGTGCCACCAGCAGAGACGGATGGGGCGGCACTGAAGCTTTCTTT
.	.	TRBV30	TRBJ1-5	CAWSWGGVGKNQPQHF	TGTGCCTGGAGTTGGGGGGGGGTAGGAAAAAATCAGCCCCAGCATTTT
once	TRBD1	TRBV9	TRBJ2-1	CASSVDTGEYNEQFF	TGTGCCAGCAGCGTAGACACAGGGGAGTACAATGAGCAGTTCTTC
.	TRBD2	TRBV11-1	TRBJ2-1	CASSSDGYSGGNNEQFF	TGTGCCAGCAGCTCGGATGGATATAGCGGGGGGAACAATGAGCAGTTCTTC
.	.	TRBV7-2	TRBJ2-1	CASSLGGDVLYNEQFF	TGTGCCAGCAGCTTAGGGGGGGACGTGCTCTACAATGAGCAGTTCTTC
few	.	TRBV5-1	TRBJ1-4	CASSLGSAGYNEKLFF	TGCGCCAGCAGCTTGGGGTCAGCCGGGTATAATGAAAAACTGTTTTTT
.	.	TRBV7-7	TRBJ2-2	CASSQVLGTNTGELFF	TGTGCTAGCAGCCAAGTCCTGGGGACAAACACCGGGGAGCTGTTTTTT
.	.	TRBV28	TRBJ2-2	CASRHDRYDTGELFF	TGTGCCAGCAGGCATGACAGGTACGACACCGGGGAGCTGTTTTTT
.	TRBD1	TRBV6-1	TRBJ1-2	CASSEDDRGYGYTF	TGTGCCAGCAGCGAAGACGACAGGGGTTATGGCTACACCTTC
.	TRBD1	TRBV6-5	TRBJ2-3	CASRAGTGVTDTQYF	TGTGCCAGCAGGGCCGGGACAGGGGTTACAGATACGCAGTATTTT
.	.	TRBV5-4	TRBJ1-2	CASSLAGFNYGYTF	TGTGCCAGCAGCTTGGCAGGGTTTAACTATGGCTACACCTTC
.	TRBD2	TRBV29-1	TRBJ2-5	CSVVGTSVEETQYF	TGCAGCGTTGTCGGGACTAGCGTAGAAGAGACCCAGTACTTC
.	.	TRBV6-6	TRBJ1-4	CASSSSNEKLFF	TGTGCCAGCAGTTCCTCTAATGAAAAACTGTTTTTT
.	.	TRBV6-5	TRBJ2-2	CASSYVGQNTGELFF	TGTGCCAGCAGTTACGTTGGGCAGAACACCGGGGAGCTGTTTTTT
once	TRBD2	TRBV27	TRBJ2-1	CASRPAGGVYNEQFF	TGTGCCAGCCGCCCAGCGGGAGGGGTCTACAATGAGCAGTTCTTC
once	.	TRBV7-9	TRBJ2-1	CASSLAASSYNEQFF	TGTGCCAGCAGCTTAGCGGCCAGCTCCTACAATGAGCAGTTCTTC
.	.	TRBV18	TRBJ2-3	CASSPSTGTDTQYF	TGTGCCAGCTCACCATCTACAGGCACAGATACGCAGTATTTT
.	TRBD1	TRBV19	TRBJ2-7	CASSSKGQLYEQYF	TGTGCCAGTAGTAGTAAGGGACAGCTTTACGAGCAGTACTTC
.	TRBD1	TRBV2	TRBJ2-5	CASSARQGSQETQYF	TGTGCCAGCTCTGCCCGACAGGGGTCCCAAGAGACCCAGTACTTC
.	.	TRBV6-5	TRBJ1-1	CASSRRGRGLEAFF	TGTGCCAGCAGCCGACGGGGGAGGGGCCTTGAAGCTTTCTTT
.	.	TRBV4-3	TRBJ1-3	CASSQDESRNTIYF	TGCGCCAGCAGCCAAGATGAGTCCCGAAACACCATATATTTT
.	TRBD1	TRBV18	TRBJ1-2	CASSTLDRSGDGYTF	TGTGCCAGCTCAACCCTGGACAGGTCGGGGGATGGCTACACCTTC
.	.	TRBV5-8	TRBJ1-2	CASSFLGGDGYTF	TGTGCCAGCAGCTTTTTGGGGGGAGATGGCTACACCTTC
.	TRBD2	TRBV9	TRBJ2-3	CASSVGGTDTQYF	TGTGCCAGCAGCGTCGGGGGGACCGATACGCAGTATTTT
.	.	TRBV4-2	TRBJ1-2	CASSPLTSGGMDGYTF	TGTGCCAGCAGCCCCCTAACAAGCGGTGGTATGGATGGCTACACCTTC
.	TRBD1	TRBV5-1	TRBJ2-7	CASSGFRGTYEQYF	TGCGCCAGCAGCGGCTTCAGGGGGACCTACGAGCAGTACTTC
.	.	TRBV9	TRBJ2-3	CASGPGGGNTDTQYF	TGTGCCAGCGGCCCGGGTGGGGGGAACACAGATACGCAGTATTTT
.	.	TRBV5-5	TRBJ1-1	CASSLGGDTEAFF	TGTGCCAGCAGCTTGGGGGGAGACACTGAAGCTTTCTTT
.	TRBD1	TRBV6-5	TRBJ2-5	CASSYSRDRAETQYF	TGTGCCAGCAGTTACTCCCGGGACAGGGCTGAGACCCAGTACTTC
.	.	TRBV10-3	TRBJ2-5	CAISESTQTTGRTQYF	TGTGCCATCAGTGAGTCGACTCAGACTACAGGGAGGACCCAGTACTTC